This T cell receptor (beta chain) was identified in a study of cytotoxic CD8 clonotypes in ibrutinib-treated CLL. Study background: Patients gave response samples after a median around twelve months of treatment, range 6 to 36. Findings and limits, study-wide: Having risen at ibrutinib response, clonality had fallen back toward baseline by progression.

On this clone: Its specificity is unknown.

The CDR3 is 11 amino acids. CDR1 is SEHNR, CDR2 FQNEAQ, per germline (reference sequence). Trimming removed 10 bases at V and 3 bases at J, with 10 bases between. The method was immunoSEQ multiplex PCR; TCRdb's version includes in-frame clones alone and lacks a portion of them. The profile shows a few hundred thousand clones, 60% to 75% of them singletons. Sequences were derived from PBMCs, sampled after 24 months of ibrutinib treatment. The sequence was obtained from a human donor with chronic lymphocytic leukemia. The J gene is TRBJ2-7, the V gene TRBV7-9; D is possibly TRBD2 (6 bases). CDR3 coding DNA: TGTGCCACGGAGACTAGCTACGAGCAGTACTTC. It is translated as CATETSYEQYF.